A selection of T cell receptor beta chains follows, all from one sample in a study of post-analysis software for immune sequencing data. One entry per CDR3 protein, called by TCRdb with MiXCR from the PCR reads. The sample has roughly 800,000 distinct CDR3 sequences; about 27% are singletons. The material sequenced was blood. These receptors all stem from a girl aged 5-17 years with multiple sclerosis. The CDR3 runs from the conserved cysteine through the conserved F or W. Fields, in order: J gene, V gene, D gene, clone size, CDR3 protein, CDR3 DNA. The D gene is left open where the match is weak. Clone sizes are given selectively: once, few, many, or a class where the clone is expanded.

J: TRBJ1-2; V: TRBV5-6; D: NA; size: NA; CDR3: CASSVETVYGYTF; DNA: TGTGCCAGCAGCGTTGAGACAGTCTATGGCTACACCTTC
J: TRBJ2-7; V: TRBV20-1; D: NA; size: NA; CDR3: CSAIASRAYNEQYF; DNA: TGCAGTGCTATTGCGAGTCGTGCTTACAATGAGCAGTACTTC
J: TRBJ2-1; V: TRBV6-2/TRBV6-3; D: NA; size: few; CDR3: CASSRGVGYNEQFF; DNA: TGTGCCAGCAGCCGAGGGGTCGGATACAATGAGCAGTTCTTC
J: TRBJ2-1; V: TRBV6-5; D: NA; size: NA; CDR3: CASRTPGSVEQFF; DNA: TGTGCCAGCAGGACGCCAGGGTCAGTTGAGCAGTTCTTC
J: TRBJ2-7; V: TRBV6-5; D: TRBD1; size: NA; CDR3: CASTTGQGAYEQYF; DNA: TGTGCCAGCACCACGGGACAGGGGGCTTACGAGCAGTACTTC
J: TRBJ2-1; V: TRBV12-3/TRBV12-4; D: NA; size: few; CDR3: CASSLDLMDEQFF; DNA: TGTGCCAGCAGTTTAGATTTAATGGATGAGCAGTTCTTC
J: TRBJ1-1; V: TRBV6-5; D: TRBD1; size: few; CDR3: CASGRDSLSEAFF; DNA: TGTGCCAGCGGACGGGACAGTCTTTCTGAAGCTTTCTTT
J: TRBJ2-3; V: TRBV20-1; D: TRBD2; size: few; CDR3: CSAREGVWASGSTDTQYF; DNA: TGCAGTGCTAGAGAAGGTGTTTGGGCTAGCGGTAGCACAGATACGCAGTATTTT
J: TRBJ2-1; V: TRBV28; D: NA; size: few; CDR3: CAWGLPSTLNEQFF; DNA: TGTGCCTGGGGCCTCCCTTCGACCCTCAATGAGCAGTTCTTC
J: TRBJ2-1; V: TRBV7-8; D: NA; size: few; CDR3: CASSSGRVVRNEQFF; DNA: TGTGCCAGCAGTTCGGGAAGGGTGGTGAGGAATGAGCAGTTCTTC
J: TRBJ1-6; V: TRBV20-1; D: NA; size: few; CDR3: CSARREFTGKSPLHF; DNA: TGCAGTGCTAGACGAGAATTTACAGGAAAATCACCCCTCCACTTT
J: TRBJ2-3; V: TRBV7-2; D: NA; size: few; CDR3: CASSSPTVNTDTQYF; DNA: TGTGCCAGCAGCTCGCCCACGGTCAACACAGATACGCAGTATTTT
J: TRBJ2-3; V: TRBV18; D: NA; size: NA; CDR3: CASSRAGMGTDTQYF; DNA: TGTGCCAGCTCACGGGCAGGGATGGGCACAGATACGCAGTATTTT
J: TRBJ1-2; V: TRBV29-1; D: TRBD1; size: once; CDR3: CSVDSRGTGHTF; DNA: TGCAGCGTTGATTCCAGGGGGACTGGCCACACCTTC
J: TRBJ2-2; V: TRBV28; D: NA; size: once; CDR3: CASTQEQGGTGELFF; DNA: TGTGCCAGCACACAGGAGCAAGGGGGCACCGGGGAGCTGTTTTTT
J: TRBJ2-1; V: TRBV20-1; D: TRBD2; size: many; CDR3: CSAQARTSAAEQFF; DNA: TGCAGTGCTCAAGCCCGGACTAGCGCAGCTGAGCAGTTCTTC
J: TRBJ1-5; V: TRBV20-1; D: NA; size: many; CDR3: CSARVDHNQPQHF; DNA: TGCAGTGCTAGAGTGGACCATAATCAGCCCCAGCATTTT
J: TRBJ1-5; V: TRBV2; D: NA; size: few; CDR3: CATHRDSNQPQHF; DNA: TGTGCCACCCACAGGGATAGCAATCAGCCCCAGCATTTT
J: TRBJ2-5; V: TRBV29-1; D: TRBD2; size: NA; CDR3: CSVLLAAQETQYF; DNA: TGCAGCGTCTTGCTAGCGGCACAAGAGACCCAGTACTTC
J: TRBJ2-7; V: TRBV20-1; D: TRBD1; size: few; CDR3: CSARDRQGFYEQYF; DNA: TGCAGTGCTAGGGACAGACAGGGATTCTACGAGCAGTACTTC
J: TRBJ1-1; V: TRBV4-1; D: TRBD1; size: NA; CDR3: CASSPEQGARTEAFF; DNA: TGCGCCAGCAGCCCGGAACAGGGGGCGCGGACTGAAGCTTTCTTT
J: TRBJ1-2; V: TRBV4-1; D: NA; size: NA; CDR3: CASSQVLTESNYGYTF; DNA: TGCGCCAGCAGCCAAGTATTAACAGAAAGCAACTATGGCTACACCTTC
J: TRBJ2-1; V: TRBV24-1; D: NA; size: few; CDR3: CATSRGSAADNEQFF; DNA: TGTGCCACCAGTCGGGGCTCCGCGGCGGACAATGAGCAGTTCTTC
J: TRBJ2-7; V: TRBV18; D: TRBD1; size: NA; CDR3: CASSHRSLGQGQSYEQYF; DNA: TGTGCCAGCTCGCATCGCAGCCTAGGACAGGGGCAAAGCTACGAGCAGTACTTC
J: TRBJ1-2; V: TRBV6-5; D: NA; size: few; CDR3: CASRIRATLYGYTF; DNA: TGTGCCAGCAGAATCCGAGCTACCCTCTATGGCTACACCTTC
J: TRBJ2-1; V: TRBV20-1; D: TRBD2; size: NA; CDR3: CSVPMGLASYNEQFF; DNA: TGCAGTGTGCCGATGGGACTAGCGTCCTACAATGAGCAGTTCTTC
J: TRBJ2-3; V: TRBV7-9; D: NA; size: many; CDR3: CASSSRGTDTQYF; DNA: TGTGCCAGCAGCTCCCGCGGCACAGATACGCAGTATTTT
J: TRBJ2-5; V: TRBV20-1; D: NA; size: NA; CDR3: CSARRQTQETQYF; DNA: TGCAGTGCTAGACGCCAGACTCAAGAGACCCAGTACTTC
J: TRBJ1-5; V: TRBV6-4; D: NA; size: few; CDR3: CASSDSRQGTSNNQPQHF; DNA: TGTGCCAGCAGTGACTCAAGGCAGGGTACAAGCAACAATCAGCCCCAGCATTTT
J: TRBJ2-1; V: TRBV29-1; D: NA; size: few; CDR3: CSVEAGNFYNEQFF; DNA: TGCAGCGTTGAGGCGGGGAACTTCTACAATGAGCAGTTCTTC
J: TRBJ2-3; V: TRBV6-5; D: TRBD2; size: many; CDR3: CASSYGPAGDITQYF; DNA: TGTGCCAGCAGTTACGGTCCAGCGGGGGATATTACGCAGTATTTT
J: TRBJ2-1; V: TRBV29-1; D: NA; size: NA; CDR3: CSVEGEGGEQFF; DNA: TGCAGCGTGGAGGGGGAGGGTGGTGAGCAGTTCTTC
J: TRBJ2-2; V: TRBV7-7; D: NA; size: NA; CDR3: CASSLHMGQGTGELFF; DNA: TGTGCTAGCAGCCTACACATGGGGCAGGGGACCGGGGAGCTGTTTTTT
J: TRBJ2-3; V: TRBV7-2; D: TRBD1; size: few; CDR3: CASSLDRGRIDTQYF; DNA: TGTGCCAGCAGCTTGGACAGGGGGCGGATAGATACGCAGTATTTT
J: TRBJ1-1; V: TRBV29-1; D: NA; size: NA; CDR3: CSVRKDFTEAFF; DNA: TGCAGCGTTCGAAAGGATTTCACTGAAGCTTTCTTT
J: TRBJ2-3; V: TRBV12-3/TRBV12-4; D: NA; size: few; CDR3: CASSLVSGLTDTQYF; DNA: TGTGCCAGCAGTTTGGTGTCGGGACTCACAGATACGCAGTATTTT
J: TRBJ2-1; V: TRBV29-1; D: NA; size: NA; CDR3: CSVSTSSYNEQFF; DNA: TGCAGCGTTAGTACTAGCTCCTACAATGAGCAGTTCTTC
J: TRBJ2-1; V: TRBV29-1; D: TRBD2; size: NA; CDR3: CSVSSRLATDEQFF; DNA: TGCAGCGTATCCTCACGACTAGCTACGGATGAGCAGTTCTTC
J: TRBJ1-1; V: TRBV5-1; D: NA; size: NA; CDR3: CASSLGEITEAFF; DNA: TGCGCCAGCAGCTTGGGGGAGATAACTGAAGCTTTCTTT
J: TRBJ1-1; V: TRBV3-1; D: TRBD1; size: NA; CDR3: CASSQALGGRGTEAFF; DNA: TGTGCCAGCAGCCAAGCTTTAGGGGGCAGGGGCACTGAAGCTTTCTTT